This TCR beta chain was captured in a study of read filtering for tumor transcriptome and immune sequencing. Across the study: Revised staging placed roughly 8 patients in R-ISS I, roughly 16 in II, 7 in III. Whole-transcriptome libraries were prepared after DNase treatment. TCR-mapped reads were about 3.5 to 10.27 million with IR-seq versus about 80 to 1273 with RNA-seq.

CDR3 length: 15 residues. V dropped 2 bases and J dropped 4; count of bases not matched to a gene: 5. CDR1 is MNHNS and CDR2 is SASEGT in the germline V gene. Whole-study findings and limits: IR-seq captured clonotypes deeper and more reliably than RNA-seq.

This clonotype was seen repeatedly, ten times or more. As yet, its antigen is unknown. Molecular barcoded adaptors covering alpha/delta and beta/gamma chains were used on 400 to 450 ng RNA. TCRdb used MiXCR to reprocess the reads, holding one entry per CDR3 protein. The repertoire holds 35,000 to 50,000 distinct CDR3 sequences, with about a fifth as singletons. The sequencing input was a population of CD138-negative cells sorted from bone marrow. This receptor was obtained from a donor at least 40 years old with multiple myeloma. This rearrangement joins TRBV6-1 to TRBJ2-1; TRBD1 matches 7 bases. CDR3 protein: CASSEPRQGYNEQFF. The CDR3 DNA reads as TGTGCCAGCAGTGAACCCCGACAGGGTTACAATGAGCAGTTCTTC.